Shown below are 16 T cell receptor beta chains from a single sample sequenced in a study of blood T cell repertoires in COVID-19. The protocol was immunoSEQ multiplex PCR, while the TCRdb copy is restricted to in-frame clones and leaves out a portion. Altogether about half a million clones are present, 80% to 90% being singletons, with the ten largest covering approximately 0.9%. Sample: peripheral blood. These receptors all stem from a man aged 18 to 29 with COVID-19, enrolled during active disease.

The V and J genes are TRBV30 and TRBJ1-5; D not resolved. This CDR3 has 12 amino acids. V was pared by 5 bases and J by 4 bases, with 9 bases between. The V gene's germline CDR1 is GTSNPN and CDR2 SVGIG (reference sequence). The CDR3 region has the DNA TGTGCCTGGGGCCTCAGGAATCAGCCCCAGCATTTT. Amino acid sequence: CAWGLRNQPQHF. Complete variable domain (other parts from reference TRBV30 and TRBJ1-5): SQTIHQWPATLVQPVGSPLSLECTVEGTSNPNLYWYRQAAGRGLQLLFYSVGIGQISSEVPQNLSASRPQDRQFILSSKKLLLSDSGFYLCAWGLRNQPQHFGDGTRLSIL.

V gene TRBV5-1 combines with J gene TRBJ2-1, with D possibly matching TRBD1 (6 bases). The CDR3 totals 14 residues. Germline V gene lookup returns CDR1 SGHRS and CDR2 YFSETQ. Trimming removed 4 bases from V and 4 bases from J, with 12 bases in between. The chain's CDR3 is CASSQGGGYNEQFF. The CDR3 bases are TGCGCCAGCAGCCAAGGGGGTGGGTACAATGAGCAGTTCTTC.

The chain links TRBV5-3 to TRBJ2-7, with 8 nucleotides matching TRBD1. TRBV5-3 is an ORF, and what it does is uncertain. V gave up 1 base and J gave up 5 bases; unmatched junction bases: 8. This CDR3 spans 15 amino acids. DNA of the CDR3: TGTGCCAGAAGCTTGAGATTGCAGGGGGCGGACGAGCAGTACTTC. Protein: CARSLRLQGADEQYF.

This sequence joins TRBV7-3 and TRBJ2-5; TRBD2 matches 8 bases. The germline V gene encodes CDR1 SGHTA and CDR2 FQGTGA. This CDR3 has 14 amino acids. V was pared by 5 bases and J by 2 bases, with 4 bases of the junction left unmatched. The CDR3 here is CASSPTSAQETQYF. CDR3 DNA: TGTGCCAGCAGCCCGACTAGCGCTCAAGAGACCCAGTACTTC.

This clone was observed once. The chain has TRBV13 and TRBJ2-1; D perhaps matches TRBD1 (5 bases). The CDR3 runs 14 residues. V lost 2 bases, J lost 5 bases, and 10 bases lay in between. CDR1 PRHDT and CDR2 FYEKMQ come from the germline V gene (reference sequence). This chain's CDR3 is CASSLLGVNNEQFF. In nucleotides, the CDR3 is TGTGCCAGCAGCTTACTAGGGGTGAACAATGAGCAGTTCTTC. Based on the CDR3 plus reference TRBV13 and TRBJ2-1, the full variable domain is AAGVIQSPRHLIKEKRETATLKCYPIPRHDTVYWYQQGPGQDPQFLISFYEKMQSDKGSIPDRFSAQQFSDYHSELNMSSLELGDSALYFCASSLLGVNNEQFFGPGTRLTVL.

The rearrangement uses TRBV19 and TRBJ1-1; possible D gene TRBD1, 5 bases. Germline CDR1 and CDR2: LNHDA and SQIVND (reference sequence). The CDR3 has 12 residues. V was clipped by 3 bases and J by 7 bases, with 9 bases between them. The chain's CDR3 is CASSIRVGEAFF. Written as DNA, the CDR3 is TGTGCCAGTAGTATCAGGGTCGGTGAAGCTTTCTTT.

CDR3 amino acids: CASSHPGTSSYEQYF. The CDR3 DNA follows: TGCGCCAGCAGCCACCCCGGGACTAGCTCCTACGAGCAGTACTTC. V and J are TRBV4-1 and TRBJ2-7; 8 bases fit TRBD2. The V gene end was trimmed by 3 bases and the J gene end by 0 bases; junction bases not matched to a gene: 4. The V gene's germline CDR1 is MGHRA and CDR2 YSYEKL. The CDR3 runs 15 residues.

The V gene is TRBV24-1, the J gene TRBJ2-7; 8 nucleotides match TRBD2. The CDR3 consists of 14 residues. Germline V gene data show CDR1 as KGHDR and CDR2 as SFDVKD. Trimming took 6 bases from V and 2 from J; bases not matched to a gene: 5. CDR3 protein: CATSLSGRTYEQYF. CDR3 sequence (DNA): TGTGCCACCAGTCTGAGCGGGAGAACCTACGAGCAGTACTTC.

The genes are TRBV5-1 and TRBJ2-3; TRBD2 aligns across 15 bases. This CDR3 has 19 residues. With 5 bases clipped from V and 7 bases from J, the junction kept 17 bases outside the gene matches. Germline CDR1 and CDR2: SGHRS and YFSETQ. DNA of the CDR3: TGCGCCAGCAGTCGGGGACTAGCGGGAGGAGGGCCCTCCGGAAATACGCAGTATTTT. Translating gives CASSRGLAGGGPSGNTQYF.

The rearrangement joins TRBV6-4 to TRBJ2-2; the D gene is possibly TRBD2 (6 bases). Germline loops: CDR1 MRHNA, CDR2 SNTAGT. The length of the CDR3 is 14 residues. The germline V and J ends were trimmed by 5 bases and 7 bases, with 14 bases remaining between them. The CDR3, as DNA: TGTGCCAGCAGTCGGGACTCCCTTTACGGGGAGCTGTTTTTT. Protein product: CASSRDSLYGELFF.

V usage is TRBV6-5 and J usage is TRBJ2-7, with TRBD2 as a possible D gene (6 bases). The CDR3 runs 13 residues. V lost 7 bases, J lost 2 bases, and 12 bases lay in between. Germline CDR1 MNHEY, CDR2 SVGAGI. The CDR3 spells CASNAGPAYEQYF. The CDR3 DNA is TGTGCCAGCAACGCGGGGCCTGCCTACGAGCAGTACTTC.

V and J are TRBV3-1 (or the pseudogene TRBV3-2) and TRBJ2-5, with 7 bases fitting TRBD2. With V trimmed by 3 bases and J by 3 bases, 7 bases remained unmatched. Germline-derived CDR1 and CDR2 are LGHDT and YNNKEL (reference sequence). The CDR3 totals 15 residues. The CDR3 sequence: CASSQRTGGKETQYF. The CDR3 coding sequence is TGTGCCAGCAGCCAGAGGACCGGGGGGAAAGAGACCCAGTACTTC.

The chain joins TRBV2 to TRBJ2-2; D is undetermined. This CDR3 region has 14 residues. Trimming removed 1 base at V and 2 bases at J, with 5 bases between. Germline-derived CDR1 and CDR2 are SNHLY and FYNNEI. Here the CDR3 DNA reads TGTGCCAGCAGTGAAGGACAAAACACCGGGGAGCTGTTTTTT. Protein product: CASSEGQNTGELFF.

In DNA form, the CDR3 reads TGTGCCAGCAGTGAAGGGGACATCTGGTACGGCTACACCTTC. It translates to CASSEGDIWYGYTF. The chain recombines TRBV6-1 with TRBJ1-2; D perhaps matches TRBD1 (6 bases). CDR1 MNHNS and CDR2 SASEGT come from the germline V gene. The length of the CDR3 is 14 residues. V lost 1 base to trimming and J lost 8 bases, with 14 bases between them.

The V call is TRBV5-1, the J call TRBJ1-1, with a tentative D call TRBD1 (6 bases). Trimming removed 5 bases at V and 3 bases at J, with 14 bases between. Germline V gene sequence: CDR1 SGHRS, CDR2 YFSETQ. This CDR3 has 14 amino acids. This CDR3 reads CASSKGGRDTEAFF. The CDR3 DNA is TGCGCCAGCAGTAAGGGGGGGAGAGACACTGAAGCTTTCTTT.

On this clone: This same CDR3 is encoded by further DNA sequences in the sample. This sequence joins TRBV12-3 or TRBV12-4 and TRBJ2-7, with a tentative D call TRBD1 (5 bases). The CDR3 contains 13 residues. V lost 5 bases and J 2 bases, leaving 10 bases between the germline ends. CDR3 region: CASSLDRTYEQYF. In DNA, the CDR3 is TGTGCCAGCAGTCTCGACAGAACCTACGAGCAGTACTTC.